Listed here is a single TCR beta chain. Original analysis: The authors estimated nucleated cell counts from reference gene primer amplification. TCRdb's copy holds only in-frame clones and misses some; the assay was immunoSEQ multiplex PCR. For V, J and clone size, that table is used; D and trimming come from the DNA. The profile shows some 250,000 clones, around 88% of them singletons. This sample stems from a study of blood T cell repertoires in COVID-19. Study overall: Some COVID-19 samples were acute and others convalescent; all came from the United States, Italy and Spain. From T cells, B-cell-depleted T cells, or PBMCs came the material, which was cDNA or gDNA.

This CDR3 contains 15 residues. Looked up from germline, CDR1 is SGDLS and CDR2 is YYNGEE. V lost 3 bases to trimming and J lost 3 bases, with 13 bases between them. The sequencing sample was made of peripheral blood. The V call is TRBV9, the J call TRBJ1-3; TRBD1 is a possible D gene (5 bases). The receptor was isolated from a man aged 25 to 40 with active or convalescent COVID-19. Here the CDR3 DNA reads TGTGCCAGCAGCGCCTGGGACTTTCTTGGAAACACCATATATTTT. This encodes CASSAWDFLGNTIYF. The full variable domain, rest sourced from reference TRBV9 and TRBJ1-3, is DSGVTQTPKHLITATGQRVTLRCSPRSGDLSVYWYQQSLDQGLQFLIQYYNGEERAKGNILERFSAQQFPDLHSELNLSSLELGDSALYFCASSAWDFLGNTIYFGEGSWLTVV.